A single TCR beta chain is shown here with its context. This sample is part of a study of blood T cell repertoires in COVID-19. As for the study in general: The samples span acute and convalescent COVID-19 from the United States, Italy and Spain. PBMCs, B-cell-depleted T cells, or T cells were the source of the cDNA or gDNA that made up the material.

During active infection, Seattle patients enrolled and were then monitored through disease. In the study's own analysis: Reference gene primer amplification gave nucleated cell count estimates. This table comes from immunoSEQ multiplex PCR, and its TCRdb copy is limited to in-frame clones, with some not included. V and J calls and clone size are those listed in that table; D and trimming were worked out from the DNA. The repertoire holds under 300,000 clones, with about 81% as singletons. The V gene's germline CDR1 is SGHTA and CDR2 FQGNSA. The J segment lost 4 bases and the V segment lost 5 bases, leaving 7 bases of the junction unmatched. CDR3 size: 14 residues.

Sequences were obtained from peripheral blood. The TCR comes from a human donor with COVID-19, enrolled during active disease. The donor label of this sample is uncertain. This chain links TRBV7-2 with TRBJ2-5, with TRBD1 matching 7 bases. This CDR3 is CASSGQTGTETQYF. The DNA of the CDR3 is TGTGCCAGCAGCGGCCAGACAGGGACAGAGACCCAGTACTTC.